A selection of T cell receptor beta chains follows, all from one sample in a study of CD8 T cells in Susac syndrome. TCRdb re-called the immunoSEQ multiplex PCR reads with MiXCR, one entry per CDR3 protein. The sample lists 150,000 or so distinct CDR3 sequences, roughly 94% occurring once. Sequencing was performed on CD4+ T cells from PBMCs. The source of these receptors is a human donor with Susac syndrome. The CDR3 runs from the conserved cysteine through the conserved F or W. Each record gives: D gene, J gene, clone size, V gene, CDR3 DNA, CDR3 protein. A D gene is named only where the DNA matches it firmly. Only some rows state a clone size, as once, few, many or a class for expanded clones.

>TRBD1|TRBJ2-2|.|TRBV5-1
TGCGCCAGCAGCTCTTCCGGGACAGCTAACACCGGGGAGCTGTTTTTT
CASSSSGTANTGELFF
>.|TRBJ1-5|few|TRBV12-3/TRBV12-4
TGTGCCAGCAGTACTCCTCCGCACGACTGGCAGCCCCAGCATTTT
CASSTPPHDWQPQHF
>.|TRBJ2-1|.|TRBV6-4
TGTGCCAGCAGCCCTAGGGACTCCTACAATGAGCAGTTCTTC
CASSPRDSYNEQFF
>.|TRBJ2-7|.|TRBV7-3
TGTGCCAGCAGCTTAACGAGGGGCTACGAGCAGTACTTC
CASSLTRGYEQYF
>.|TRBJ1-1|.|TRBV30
TGTGCCTGGAGTGTCCTTTGGCAGGGAGATGCTTTCTTT
CAWSVLWQGDAFF
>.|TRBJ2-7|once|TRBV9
TGTGCCAGCAGCGTAGCTTCTGGCCTCTACTACGAGCAGTACTTC
CASSVASGLYYEQYF
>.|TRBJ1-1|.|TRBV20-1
TGCAGTTCCGAGCTGGGTAACACTGAAGCTTTCTTT
CSSELGNTEAFF
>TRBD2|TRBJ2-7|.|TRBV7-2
TGTGCCAGCCGGGACGGGGGGGGACCTTGGTACGAGCAGTACTTC
CASRDGGGPWYEQYF
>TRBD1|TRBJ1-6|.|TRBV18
TGTGCCAGCTCACCAAATCGGGACAGTCTTGCGACCCTCCACTTT
CASSPNRDSLATLHF
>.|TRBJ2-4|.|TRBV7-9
TGTGCCAGCAGCCCGAACAAAAACATTCAGTACTTC
CASSPNKNIQYF
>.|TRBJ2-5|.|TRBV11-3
TGTGCCAGCAGCTTAGAAGAGGGAGAGACCCAGTACTTC
CASSLEEGETQYF
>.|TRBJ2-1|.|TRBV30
TGTGCCTGGAGTGTGGAATCTTACAATGAGCAGTTCTTC
CAWSVESYNEQFF
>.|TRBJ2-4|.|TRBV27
TGTGCCAGCAGTCATACAGGGCGAGGACTAGCCAAAAACATTCAGTACTTC
CASSHTGRGLAKNIQYF
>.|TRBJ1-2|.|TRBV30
TGTGCCTGGACAGACGTTCGTTGGTACTTCTATGGCTACACCTTC
CAWTDVRWYFYGYTF
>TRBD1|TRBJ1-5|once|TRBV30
TGTGCCTGGGAATCCGGGACAGCTCCATGGAATCAGCCCCAGCATTTT
CAWESGTAPWNQPQHF
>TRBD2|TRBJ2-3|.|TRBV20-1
TGCAGTGCTGGGACTAGCGGGAACACAGATACGCAGTATTTT
CSAGTSGNTDTQYF
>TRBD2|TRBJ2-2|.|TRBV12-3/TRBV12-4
TGTGCCAGCAGTTCCCTCCTTGCGGGAGTCACCGGGGAGCTGTTTTTT
CASSSLLAGVTGELFF
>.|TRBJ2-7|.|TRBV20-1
TGCAGTGCTAGGGGGGGTCAGAGCGAGCAGTACTTC
CSARGGQSEQYF
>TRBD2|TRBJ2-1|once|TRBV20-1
TGCAGTGCCAAACTAGCGGGAAGGTTAAGTGAGCAGTTCTTC
CSAKLAGRLSEQFF
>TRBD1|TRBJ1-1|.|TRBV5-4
TGTGCCAGCAGCGGGACAGGGGGAAAAGCTTTCTTT
CASSGTGGKAFF
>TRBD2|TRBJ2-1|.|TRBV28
TGTGCCAGCAAGTTCCGGGCGAGCGGGGGGCCTCCCTACTACAATGAGCAGTTCTTC
CASKFRASGGPPYYNEQFF
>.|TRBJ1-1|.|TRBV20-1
TGCAGTGCTAGAGATATCGACCTGGGAGCTTTCTTT
CSARDIDLGAFF
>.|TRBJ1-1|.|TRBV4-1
TGCGCCAGCAGCCAAGCTCCTAGACGAGTCACGGTACCTGAAGCTTTCTTT
CASSQAPRRVTVPEAFF
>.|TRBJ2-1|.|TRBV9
TGTGCCAGCAGCGTAGACGCGAGAACCCTCTACAATGAGCAGTTCTTC
CASSVDARTLYNEQFF
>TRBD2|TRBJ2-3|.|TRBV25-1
TGTGCCAGCAGTGAATCGGGGGAGGCTAGCGGGAGCACAGATACGCAGTATTTT
CASSESGEASGSTDTQYF